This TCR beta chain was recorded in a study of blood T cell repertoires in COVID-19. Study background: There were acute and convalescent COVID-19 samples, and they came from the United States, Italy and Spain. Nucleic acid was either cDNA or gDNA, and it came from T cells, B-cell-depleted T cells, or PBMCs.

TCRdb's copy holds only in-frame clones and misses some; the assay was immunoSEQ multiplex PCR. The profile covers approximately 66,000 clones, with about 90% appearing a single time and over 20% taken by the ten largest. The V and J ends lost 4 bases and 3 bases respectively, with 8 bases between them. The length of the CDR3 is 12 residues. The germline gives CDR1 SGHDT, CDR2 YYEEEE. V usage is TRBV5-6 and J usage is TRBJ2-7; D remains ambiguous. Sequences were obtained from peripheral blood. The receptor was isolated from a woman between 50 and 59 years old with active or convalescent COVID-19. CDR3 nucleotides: TGTGCCAGCAGCCTTGACATCTACGAGCAGTACTTC. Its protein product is CASSLDIYEQYF.